At least ten counts were recorded for the clone carrying this T cell receptor beta chain. Its specificity is unknown. Making the TCR beta libraries involved quantitative 5'-RACE with molecular barcodes. From the 5' RACE reads, TCRdb called clonotypes with MiXCR, one entry per CDR3 protein. Among 200,000 to 250,000 distinct CDR3 sequences, approximately 7.4% were seen once, and the ten largest hold 14%. CDR1 and CDR2 (germline): MGHRA, YSYEKL. Between the trimmed V and J ends, which lost 0 bases and 5 bases, there was a span of 13 bases. The CDR3 contains 15 residues. The sample belongs to a study of CD8 T cells in ankylosing spondylitis. General observations from the study: A TCR beta motif made of several highly homologous variants seemed typical of ankylosing spondylitis blood. Disease-linked clones reportedly showed significant enrichment in matched ankylosing spondylitis synovial fluid.

This rearrangement joins TRBV4-1 to TRBJ1-2; D might be TRBD1 (6 bases). The sequencing input was blood, either unsorted or a sorted T cell fraction (not recorded which). This sequence originates from a male donor with ankylosing spondylitis. Here the CDR3 reads CASSQDSRGRYGYTF. Written as DNA, the CDR3 is TGCGCCAGCAGCCAAGATTCCAGGGGAAGGTATGGCTACACCTTC.